The 20 T cell receptor beta chains reported below all come from one sample, sequenced in a study of blood T cell repertoires in COVID-19. Profiling relied on immunoSEQ multiplex PCR, and the TCRdb table lists in-frame clones only, not all of them. The table lists around 290,000 clones, 70% to 90% of them singletons. Sequenced sample: peripheral blood. The receptors were gathered from an older woman with COVID-19, enrolled during active disease.

The chain joins TRBV9 to TRBJ2-5, with a possible D match to TRBD1 (5 bases). V was trimmed by 2 bases and J by 3 bases, leaving 8 bases between them. Germline CDR1 is SGDLS and CDR2 is YYNGEE. The CDR3 contains 13 residues. CDR3 bases: TGTGCCAGCAGCGTGTCGACAGAAGAGACCCAGTACTTC. Translated: CASSVSTEETQYF.

This rearrangement joins TRBV7-2 to TRBJ1-2; maybe TRBD1 (5 bases). Deletions cut 1 base from V and 3 bases from J, with 6 bases between. Germline CDR1 SGHTA, CDR2 FQGNSA. This CDR3 has 13 amino acids. CDR3 nucleotides: TGTGCCAGCAGCTTAGGGGGGGACTATGGCTACACCTTC. Its translation is CASSLGGDYGYTF.

The rearrangement joins TRBV27 to TRBJ1-1; D not certain. This CDR3 region has 18 residues. Germline-derived CDR1 and CDR2 are MNHEY and SMNVEV (reference sequence). V was pared by 2 bases and J by 0 bases, with 19 bases between. CDR3 nucleotide sequence: TGTGCCAGCAGTTTAACCGATATCCGGGGATTCATGAACACTGAAGCTTTCTTT. It translates to CASSLTDIRGFMNTEAFF.

The sample holds one count of this clone. This chain's CDR3 is CASSYWRGQEGEQFF. The CDR3 DNA sequence: TGTGCCAGCAGTTACTGGCGGGGGCAAGAGGGGGAGCAGTTCTTC. The chain has TRBV6-5 and TRBJ2-1, with D possibly matching TRBD2 (7 bases). CDR3 length: 15 amino acids. Trimming stripped 1 base from V and 10 bases from J, with 17 bases between. CDR1 and CDR2 (germline): MNHEY, SVGAGI.

The CDR3 DNA is TGTGCCAGCACAGGGCTAAGCTCCTATAATTCACCCCTCCACTTT. It specifies CASTGLSSYNSPLHF. V is TRBV2 and J is TRBJ1-6, with a tentative D call TRBD1 (5 bases). V was shortened by 7 bases and J by 0 bases, with 10 bases between the two germline ends. Per the germline V gene, CDR1 is SNHLY and CDR2 is FYNNEI. This CDR3 has 15 residues.

The gene calls are TRBV9 and TRBJ1-1; the D is unclear. Per the germline V gene, CDR1 is SGDLS and CDR2 is YYNGEE. The CDR3 has 15 residues. V was pared by 0 bases and J by 5 bases, with 14 bases between. The CDR3 loop is CASSVGTNPGTEAFF. The CDR3 DNA sequence: TGTGCCAGCAGCGTAGGTACCAACCCCGGGACTGAAGCTTTCTTT.

This clone was detected once. V is TRBV3-1 (or the pseudogene TRBV3-2) and J is TRBJ2-1, with TRBD2 identical over 15 bases. The CDR3 runs 15 residues. The germline gives CDR1 LGHDT, CDR2 YNNKEL (reference sequence). V lost 4 bases to trimming and J lost 10 bases; unmatched junction nucleotides: 5. CDR3 DNA sequence: TGTGCCAGCAGCCTCGGACTAGCGGGGGGGCGGGAGCAGTTCTTC. It encodes CASSLGLAGGREQFF.

CDR3 sequence (DNA): TGTGCCAGTAGTATCCGGAGGGACCCCTCCTACGAGCAGTACTTC. Protein: CASSIRRDPSYEQYF. V usage is TRBV19 and J usage is TRBJ2-7; weak D call: TRBD2 (6 bases). The CDR3 contains 15 residues. Germline lookup yields CDR1 LNHDA and CDR2 SQIVND (reference sequence). V was cut by 3 bases and J by 0 bases, with 12 bases left in between.

The gene calls are TRBV7-3 and TRBJ2-5; 12 bases align to TRBD2. Germline-derived CDR1 and CDR2 are SGHTA and FQGTGA. After removal of 0 bases from V and 4 bases from J, the junction contained 3 bases not matched to a gene. The CDR3 is 16 residues long. The CDR3 protein is CASSLTATSGGETQYF. Here the CDR3 DNA reads TGTGCCAGCAGCTTAACGGCGACTAGCGGGGGAGAGACCCAGTACTTC.

V usage is TRBV2 and J usage is TRBJ2-5; 7 bases line up with TRBD2. The CDR3 totals 14 residues. The V segment lost 1 base and the J segment 5 bases; nucleotides outside the gene matches: 4. The germline CDR1 and CDR2 sequences are SNHLY and FYNNEI. CDR3 residues: CASSEGGGRETQYF. The CDR3 DNA sequence: TGTGCCAGCAGTGAAGGGGGGGGTCGGGAGACCCAGTACTTC. Full variable domain (rest looked up from reference TRBV2 and TRBJ2-5): EPEVTQTPSHQVTQMGQEVILRCVPISNHLYFYWYRQILGQKVEFLVSFYNNEISEKSEIFDDQFSVERPDGSNFTLKIRSTKLEDSAMYFCASSEGGGRETQYFGPGTRLLVL.

This clone has just one count. The junction departs from germline at one end; a sequencing error may be responsible. The rearrangement joins TRBV7-8 to TRBJ1-2, with D unclear. Germline V gene lookup returns CDR1 SGHVS and CDR2 FQNEAQ. The CDR3 has 11 amino acids. CDR3 loop: CASSGLDGYTF. The CDR3, as DNA: TGTGCCAGCAGTGGACTCGATGGATACACCTTC. Full variable domain (rest looked up from reference TRBV7-8 and TRBJ1-2): GAGVSQSPRYKVAKRGQDVALRCDPISGHVSLFWYQQALGQGPEFLTYFQNEAQLDKSGLPSDRFFAERPEGSVSTLKIQRTQQEDSAVYLCASSGLDGYTFGSGTRLTVV.

This chain links TRBV30 with TRBJ1-6, with TRBD1 identical over 7 bases. Germline V lookup: CDR1 GTSNPN, CDR2 SVGIG (reference sequence). The ends lost 3 bases at V and 7 bases at J; junction bases unmatched: 9. This CDR3 comprises 15 residues. CDR3 nucleotide sequence: TGTGCCTGGAGGGATTCAGGGGGTTGGAATTCACCCCTCCACTTT. Its protein is CAWRDSGGWNSPLHF.

The chain uses TRBV3-1 (or the pseudogene TRBV3-2) and TRBJ1-1, with a possible D match to TRBD1 (6 bases). CDR1 and CDR2 (germline): LGHDT, YNNKEL (reference sequence). The length of the CDR3 is 19 residues. V was clipped by 4 bases and J by 10 bases, with 34 bases between them. The CDR3 nucleotides read TGTGCCAGCAGCCTGCCGACAGAGAGACAGGTGCCACATCCCGAAGTAGCTTTCTTT. Amino acids: CASSLPTERQVPHPEVAFF.

J is TRBJ2-2 and V is TRBV24-1, with D possibly matching TRBD2 (6 bases). V was pared by 3 bases and J by 3 bases, with 10 bases between. The CDR3 length is 15 residues. CDR1 and CDR2 from the germline V gene are KGHDR and SFDVKD. CDR3 region: CATSDIGEDTGELFF. The DNA for the CDR3 is TGTGCCACCAGTGATATAGGGGAGGACACCGGGGAGCTGTTTTTT.

This rearrangement joins TRBV10-3 to TRBJ2-3; no definite D call. This CDR3 comprises 12 residues. Trimming removed 4 bases from V and 7 bases from J, with 9 bases in between. CDR1 and CDR2 (germline): ENHRY, SYGVKD. CDR3 region: CAISGVSNTQYF. In DNA, the CDR3 is TGTGCCATCAGTGGTGTCTCTAATACGCAGTATTTT.

The chain recombines TRBV30 with TRBJ1-1; D may be TRBD1 (5 bases). The CDR3 consists of 16 residues. Deletions cut 7 bases from V and 7 bases from J, with 28 bases between. Per germline, CDR1 GTSNPN and CDR2 SVGIG (reference sequence). The CDR3 sequence is CALGNSWGRVINEAFF. CDR3 nucleotides: TGTGCCTTGGGGAACTCATGGGGCAGGGTGATCAATGAAGCTTTCTTT. Full variable domain (rest looked up from reference TRBV30 and TRBJ1-1): SQTIHQWPATLVQPVGSPLSLECTVEGTSNPNLYWYRQAAGRGLQLLFYSVGIGQISSEVPQNLSASRPQDRQFILSSKKLLLSDSGFYLCALGNSWGRVINEAFFGQGTRLTVV.

The chain couples TRBV7-6 to TRBJ1-2; weak D call: TRBD1 (5 bases). The CDR3 has 13 residues. V gave up 5 bases and J gave up 4 bases, with 11 bases separating them. Looked up from germline, CDR1 is SGHVS and CDR2 is FNYEAQ. Written as DNA, the CDR3 is TGTGCCAGCAGCGCGGACACACTCTATGGCTACACCTTC. Protein: CASSADTLYGYTF. The variable domain in full, completed from reference TRBV7-6 and TRBJ1-2, reads GAGVSQSPRYKVTKRGQDVALRCDPISGHVSLYWYRQALGQGPEFLTYFNYEAQQDKSGLPNDRFSAERPEGSISTLTIQRTEQRDSAMYRCASSADTLYGYTFGSGTRLTVV.

The genes are TRBV24-1 and TRBJ1-1; D unresolved. This CDR3 contains 15 residues. The V gene lost 3 bases and the J gene lost 0 bases, with 10 bases spanning the gap. Germline lookup yields CDR1 KGHDR and CDR2 SFDVKD. CDR3 residues: CATSDGSQVNTEAFF. The CDR3 DNA reads as TGTGCCACCAGTGATGGTAGTCAAGTGAACACTGAAGCTTTCTTT.

The chain has TRBV10-1 and TRBJ1-1; 10 bases fit TRBD1. This CDR3 spans 16 amino acids. Germline lookup yields CDR1 WNHNN and CDR2 SYGVQD (reference sequence). The V segment lost 7 bases and the J segment 0 bases; nucleotides outside the gene matches: 8. The DNA of the CDR3 is TGCGCCAGCACCGGTGGGGGACAGGGGTTGAACACTGAAGCTTTCTTT. Its translation is CASTGGGQGLNTEAFF.

Concerning this clone: The junction departs from germline at one end; a sequencing error may be responsible. The chain is built from TRBV6-5 and TRBJ2-7; 8 bases agree with TRBD1. Germline CDR1 and CDR2: MNHEY and SVGAGI. The CDR3 is made up of 15 amino acids. CDR3 protein: CASSYSGQGSFEQYF. CDR3 nucleotide sequence: TGTGCCAGCAGTTACTCCGGACAGGGATCCTTCGAGCAGTACTTC.